Listed below are T cell receptor beta chains from one sample, sequenced in a study of T cells in Graves' hyperthyroidism and ophthalmopathy. TCRdb independently ran MiXCR on the multiplex PCR reads; one entry per CDR3 protein. Among about 260,000 distinct CDR3 sequences listed, roughly 17% were seen once. The source material was blood. These receptors were obtained from a woman aged 18 to 35 with Graves' ophthalmopathy. CDR3s include the opening cysteine and the closing phenylalanine or tryptophan.

J gene: TRBJ2-1; V gene: TRBV4-1; CDR3 protein: CASSQVSTATDEQFF
J gene: TRBJ2-1; V gene: TRBV27; CDR3 protein: CASKRAGGYYNEQFF
J gene: TRBJ1-1; V gene: TRBV5-1; CDR3 protein: CASSSRIADTEAFF
J gene: TRBJ1-2; V gene: TRBV2; CDR3 protein: CASRIGDRENYGYTF
J gene: TRBJ1-5; V gene: TRBV28; CDR3 protein: CASSLRGQTSNQPQHF
J gene: TRBJ2-3; V gene: TRBV6-1; CDR3 protein: CASSALREDTQYF
J gene: TRBJ2-7; V gene: TRBV7-3; CDR3 protein: CASSPGANNEQYF
J gene: TRBJ1-5; V gene: TRBV28; CDR3 protein: CASSSSGHLNQPQHF
J gene: TRBJ2-5; V gene: TRBV28; CDR3 protein: CASRDPQWRPEGQYF
J gene: TRBJ2-3; V gene: TRBV9; CDR3 protein: CASSEDEGTDTQYF
J gene: TRBJ2-7; V gene: TRBV28; CDR3 protein: CASREQGSFGEQYF
J gene: TRBJ2-3; V gene: TRBV30; CDR3 protein: CAWISSGFADTQYF
J gene: TRBJ2-2; V gene: TRBV5-1; CDR3 protein: CASSLTDSTGLAGGYRELFF
J gene: TRBJ2-7; V gene: TRBV11-2; CDR3 protein: CASSSKKGTGGYYEQYF
J gene: TRBJ1-2; V gene: TRBV20-1; CDR3 protein: CSASPGQGHGYTF
J gene: TRBJ1-5; V gene: TRBV6-5; CDR3 protein: CASSYGSDTQHF
J gene: TRBJ1-5; V gene: TRBV28; CDR3 protein: CATVNGGTGGGNQPQHF
J gene: TRBJ1-1; V gene: TRBV6-5; CDR3 protein: CASSYSTNMNTEAFF
J gene: TRBJ2-7; V gene: TRBV3-1; CDR3 protein: CASSQDWDSIYEQYF
J gene: TRBJ2-1; V gene: TRBV7-9; CDR3 protein: CASSTQTSGMYNEQFF
J gene: TRBJ2-1; V gene: TRBV20-1; CDR3 protein: CSARDSRRLAGVLNEQFF
J gene: TRBJ2-3; V gene: TRBV20-1; CDR3 protein: CSARGAGTSGRDTQYF
J gene: TRBJ2-2; V gene: TRBV2; CDR3 protein: CASSETVAGTGELFF
J gene: TRBJ2-3; V gene: TRBV4-2; CDR3 protein: CASSQDYGGATDTQYF
J gene: TRBJ1-1; V gene: TRBV28; CDR3 protein: CASSLRTEAFF
J gene: TRBJ1-2; V gene: TRBV7-9; CDR3 protein: CASSLLVDRVIGYTF
J gene: TRBJ2-7; V gene: TRBV6-1; CDR3 protein: CASRPQGDSYEQYF
J gene: TRBJ2-1; V gene: TRBV14; CDR3 protein: CASSQGGMGGNEQFF
J gene: TRBJ2-3; V gene: TRBV20-1; CDR3 protein: CSASGDRSTDTQYF
J gene: TRBJ1-1; V gene: TRBV20-1; CDR3 protein: CSARDGRGYEAFF
J gene: TRBJ1-2; V gene: TRBV15; CDR3 protein: CATSRADRAGYTF
J gene: TRBJ2-3; V gene: TRBV11-2; CDR3 protein: CASSLAPGLASDTQYF
J gene: TRBJ1-2; V gene: TRBV20-1; CDR3 protein: CSADRGAYGYTF
J gene: TRBJ1-1; V gene: TRBV3-1; CDR3 protein: CASSHVRTGGNAEAFF
J gene: TRBJ1-2; V gene: TRBV11-3; CDR3 protein: CASSLGGGFSGYTF
J gene: TRBJ1-1; V gene: TRBV20-1; CDR3 protein: CSARSWVGNTEAFF
J gene: TRBJ2-1; V gene: TRBV28; CDR3 protein: CASTVSIGTVYNEQFF
J gene: TRBJ2-7; V gene: TRBV28; CDR3 protein: CASSSPRQGAGYEQYF
J gene: TRBJ2-4; V gene: TRBV5-8; CDR3 protein: CASSLVGRAKNIQYF
J gene: TRBJ1-4; V gene: TRBV6-1; CDR3 protein: CASRRGQIVSNEKLFF
J gene: TRBJ2-1; V gene: TRBV29-1; CDR3 protein: CSVEGGPPYNEQFF
J gene: TRBJ1-2; V gene: TRBV6-5; CDR3 protein: CASSYSRSYGYTF
J gene: TRBJ2-3; V gene: TRBV4-1; CDR3 protein: CASSPPPGSPTDTQYF
J gene: TRBJ2-7; V gene: TRBV10-1; CDR3 protein: CASSESSNEQYF
J gene: TRBJ2-7; V gene: TRBV11-2; CDR3 protein: CASSLIAGTAIRGREPSYEQYF
J gene: TRBJ2-5; V gene: TRBV3-1; CDR3 protein: CASSYTTWTSGKQETQYF